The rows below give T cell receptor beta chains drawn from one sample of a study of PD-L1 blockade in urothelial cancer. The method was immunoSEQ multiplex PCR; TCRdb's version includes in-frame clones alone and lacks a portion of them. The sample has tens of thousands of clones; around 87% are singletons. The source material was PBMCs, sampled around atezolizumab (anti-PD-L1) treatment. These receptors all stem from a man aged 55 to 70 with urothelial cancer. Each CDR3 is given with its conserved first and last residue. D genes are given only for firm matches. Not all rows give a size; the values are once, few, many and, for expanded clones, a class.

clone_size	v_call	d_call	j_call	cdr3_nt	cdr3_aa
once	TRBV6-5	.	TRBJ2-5	TGTGCCAGCAGGGCCGGGGAAGAGACCCAGTACTTC	CASRAGEETQYF
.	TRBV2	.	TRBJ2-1	TGTGCCAGCAGTGCTGAGGGGACATACAATGAGCAGTTCTTC	CASSAEGTYNEQFF
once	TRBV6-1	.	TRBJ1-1	.	CASSTSRIHTEAFF
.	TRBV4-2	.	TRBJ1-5	TGTGCCAGCAGCCAAGATGAGTCGAGCAATCAGCCCCAGCATTTT	CASSQDESSNQPQHF
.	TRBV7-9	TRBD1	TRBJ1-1	TGTGCCAGCAGCCCCTGGACAGGGGGCCCTGAAGCTTTCTTT	CASSPWTGGPEAFF
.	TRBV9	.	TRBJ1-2	TGTGCCAGCAGGGAGACAAACAGGGAGGGGAACTATGGCTACACCTTC	CASRETNREGNYGYTF
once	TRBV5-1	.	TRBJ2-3	TGCGCCAGCAGCTTTCGAGCGGCCTCTGGCACAGATACGCAGTATTTT	CASSFRAASGTDTQYF
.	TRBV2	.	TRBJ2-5	TGTGCCAGCCGAGGGCAAGAGACCCAGTACTTC	CASRGQETQYF
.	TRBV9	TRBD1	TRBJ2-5	TGTGCCAGCAGCGTAGAACCCCCGGGACAGGGTCTTGAGACCCAGTACTTC	CASSVEPPGQGLETQYF
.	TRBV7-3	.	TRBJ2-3	TGTGCCAGCAGTTCGAGGGCAGGCGATACGCAGTATTTT	CASSSRAGDTQYF
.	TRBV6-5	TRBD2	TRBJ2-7	TGTGCCAGCAGTTACTCCGTCGGGAGGGAGCAGTACTTC	CASSYSVGREQYF
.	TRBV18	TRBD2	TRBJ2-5	TGTGCCAGCTCACCGCTGGAAGCGGGGCAAGAGACCCAGTACTTC	CASSPLEAGQETQYF
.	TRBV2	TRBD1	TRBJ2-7	TGTGCCAGCAGTGAACTGGGACAGTCCTACGAGCAGTACTTC	CASSELGQSYEQYF
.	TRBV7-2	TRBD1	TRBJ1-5	TGTGCCAGCAGCTACAGGGGACCCAATCAGCCCCAGCATTTT	CASSYRGPNQPQHF
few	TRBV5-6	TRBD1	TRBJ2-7	TGTGCCAGCAGCCATGTAGACAGGGTCGAGCAGTACTTC	CASSHVDRVEQYF
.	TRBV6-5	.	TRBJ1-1	TGTGCCAGCAGTTACACGCCCACGGGTGGGAACACTGAAGCTTTCTTT	CASSYTPTGGNTEAFF
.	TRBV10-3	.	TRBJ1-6	TGTGCCATCAGGCTGGGAGGCGATGGTTCACCCCTCCACTTT	CAIRLGGDGSPLHF
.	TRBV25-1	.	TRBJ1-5	TGTGCCAGCAGAAAGGGGGGGAGCCAGCCCCAGCATTTT	CASRKGGSQPQHF
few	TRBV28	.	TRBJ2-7	TGTGCCAGCAGTCCATACGTCGGACTCCCTTTGGGCTACGAGCAGTACTTC	CASSPYVGLPLGYEQYF
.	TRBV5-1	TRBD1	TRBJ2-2	TGCGCCAGCAGCTTTTACAGGGGCGTTGACACCGGGGAGCTGTTTTTT	CASSFYRGVDTGELFF
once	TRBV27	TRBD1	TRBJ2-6	TGTGCCAGCAGTTTGGGGACAGCCAGCTACTCTGGGGCCAACGTCCTGACTTTC	CASSLGTASYSGANVLTF
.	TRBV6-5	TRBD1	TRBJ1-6	TGTGCCAGCAGTCGGCAGGGGGTAACCTCACCCCTCCACTTT	CASSRQGVTSPLHF
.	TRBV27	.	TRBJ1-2	TGTGCCAGCAGACCCGGGGGGTCTAACTATGGCTACACCTTC	CASRPGGSNYGYTF
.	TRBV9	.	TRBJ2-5	TGTGCCAGCAGCGTAAATGAGTCCCCCTCGTTTGGGACCCAGTACTTC	CASSVNESPSFGTQYF
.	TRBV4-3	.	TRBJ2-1	TGCGCCAGCAGCCAAGATAGGGCTAGCGCAAATGAGCAGTTCTTC	CASSQDRASANEQFF
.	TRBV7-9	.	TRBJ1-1	TGTGCCAGCAGCTTAGTGAGTGACACTGAAGCTTTCTTT	CASSLVSDTEAFF
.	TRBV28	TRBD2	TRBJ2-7	TGTGCCGGAGGGGTGGGGAGGGATGTCCCGAGTGAGCAGTACTTC	CAGGVGRDVPSEQYF
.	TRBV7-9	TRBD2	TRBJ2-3	TGTGCCAGCAGCTTATATAGCGGGGATAAAGATACGCAGTATTTT	CASSLYSGDKDTQYF
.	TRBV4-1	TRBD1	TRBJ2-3	TGCGCCAGCAGCCAAGGCAGGGGGCATACAGATACGCAGTATTTT	CASSQGRGHTDTQYF
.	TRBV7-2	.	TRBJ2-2	TGTGCCAGCAGCCAACTCACTAGCACCCCCGGGGAGCTGTTTTTT	CASSQLTSTPGELFF
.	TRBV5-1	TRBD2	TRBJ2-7	TGCGCCAGCAGTTATACCTCGAGCGGGAGGGGTGGCTACGAGCAGTACTTC	CASSYTSSGRGGYEQYF
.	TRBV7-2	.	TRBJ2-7	TGTGCCAGCAGCCCCCACTCCGGGACTCCTGCCTACGAGCAGTACTTC	CASSPHSGTPAYEQYF
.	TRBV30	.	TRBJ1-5	TGTGCCTGGAGTCGCTCGCAGGGCCCTACTCAGCCCCAGCATTTT	CAWSRSQGPTQPQHF
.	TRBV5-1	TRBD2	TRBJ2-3	TGCGCCAGCAGCACGGGACTAGCGGGGGCCTCTAGCACAGATACGCAGTATTTT	CASSTGLAGASSTDTQYF
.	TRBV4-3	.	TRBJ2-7	TGCGCCAGCAGCCCAACCGTCCGACAGGAGTACGAGCAGTACTTC	CASSPTVRQEYEQYF
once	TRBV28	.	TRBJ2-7	TGTGCCAGCAAAGAAGCGACAGCCCAACTCCTTATTTTCTTC	CASKEATAQLLIFF
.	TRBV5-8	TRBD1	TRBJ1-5	TGTGCCAGCAGGTTACACAGGGGTAGCAATCAGCCCCAGCATTTT	CASRLHRGSNQPQHF
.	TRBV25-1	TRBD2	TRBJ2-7	TGTGCCAGCAGTGATAGCGGGGGACCCTACGAGCAGTACTTC	CASSDSGGPYEQYF
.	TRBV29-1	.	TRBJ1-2	TGCAGCGTCCAACAGGGAGTCGGGCCTTATGGCTACACCTTC	CSVQQGVGPYGYTF
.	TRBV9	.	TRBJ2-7	TGTGCCAGCAGCATACTACCAGGGAACTACGAGCAGTACTTC	CASSILPGNYEQYF
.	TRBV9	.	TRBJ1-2	TGTGCCAGCAGCGTTCAGGGGAACTCCCATGGCTACACCTTC	CASSVQGNSHGYTF
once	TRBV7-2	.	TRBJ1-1	TGTGCCAGCAGCTTACAGGAAAGCACTGAAGCTTTCTTT	CASSLQESTEAFF
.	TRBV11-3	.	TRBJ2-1	TGTGCCAGCAGCTTAACGGATGAGCAGTTCTTC	CASSLTDEQFF
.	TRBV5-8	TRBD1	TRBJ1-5	TGTGCCAGCAGAGGGACAGCTTATAGCAATCAGCCCCAGCATTTT	CASRGTAYSNQPQHF
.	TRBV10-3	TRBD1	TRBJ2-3	TGTGCCATCAGTGAGTTGGACAGGGACACAGATACGCAGTATTTT	CAISELDRDTDTQYF
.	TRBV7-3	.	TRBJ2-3	TGTGCCAGCGCCCGGTGGGTGACAGCTAGCACAGATACGCAGTATTTT	CASARWVTASTDTQYF